This T cell receptor (beta chain) was identified during a study of CD8 T cells in ankylosing spondylitis. The CDR3 consists of 10 residues. CDR1 is MNHNS and CDR2 is SASEGT in the germline V gene. V was cut by 8 bases and J by 3 bases, with 5 bases left in between. General observations from the study: What appeared characteristic of ankylosing spondylitis blood was a TCR beta motif of eight highly homologous variants. In the blood and synovial fluid of reactive arthritis, some motif variants had been previously reported. Significant enrichment of disease-linked clones was reportedly seen in matched ankylosing spondylitis synovial fluid.

This clonotype has ten or more counts. Its antigen is currently unknown. Molecular-barcoded quantitative 5'-RACE produced these TCR beta libraries. MiXCR, run by TCRdb on the 5' RACE reads, gives a single entry per CDR3 protein. Of some 250,000 distinct CDR3 sequences in the sample, about 10% were seen once. The receptor's source is a male donor with ankylosing spondylitis or in good health (not recorded which). The rearrangement joins TRBV6-1 to TRBJ2-7, with D unclear. The source material was blood, either unsorted or a sorted T cell fraction (not recorded which). For the CDR3, the DNA is TGTGCCAGCGGGGACTACGAGCAGTACTTC. It codes for CASGDYEQYF.